This T cell receptor (beta chain) comes out of a study of T cell responses to AZD1222 COVID-19 vaccine. From germline, CDR1 is LGHNA and CDR2 YSLEER. V shed 3 bases and J 4 bases; nucleotides not matched to a gene: 10. The CDR3 has 16 amino acids. Sequenced by immunoSEQ multiplex PCR; TCRdb stores in-frame clones only, minus some. The sample carries approximately 65,000 clones, more than 70% recorded once. This TCR came from an adult in good health. This sequence joins TRBV4-3 and TRBJ2-7, with 9 nucleotides matching TRBD2. The sample was peripheral blood, taken on day 0 of AZD1222 vaccination. The CDR3 is CASSQYSGGLAYEQYF. The CDR3 region has the DNA TGCGCCAGCAGCCAGTATAGCGGGGGTCTCGCTTACGAGCAGTACTTC.